This T cell receptor beta chain was captured in a study of T cells after yellow fever vaccination. V was shortened by 5 bases and J by 3 bases, with 7 bases between the two germline ends. Per germline, CDR1 SEHNR and CDR2 FQNEAQ (reference sequence). This CDR3 has 12 residues. TCRdb independently ran MiXCR on the 5' RACE reads; one entry per CDR3 protein. The sample consists of some 240,000 distinct CDR3 sequences, about 3% of them appearing once. The clonotype originates from a man aged 18 to 30 who received the YFV17D yellow fever vaccine. Sequencing used CD4+ T cells sorted from PBMCs, obtained 10 days after the yellow fever booster vaccination. V gene TRBV7-9 combines with J gene TRBJ1-2; no firm D call. The CDR3 reads CASSPEHYGYTF. The CDR3 DNA follows: TGTGCCAGCAGCCCCGAACACTATGGCTACACCTTC.